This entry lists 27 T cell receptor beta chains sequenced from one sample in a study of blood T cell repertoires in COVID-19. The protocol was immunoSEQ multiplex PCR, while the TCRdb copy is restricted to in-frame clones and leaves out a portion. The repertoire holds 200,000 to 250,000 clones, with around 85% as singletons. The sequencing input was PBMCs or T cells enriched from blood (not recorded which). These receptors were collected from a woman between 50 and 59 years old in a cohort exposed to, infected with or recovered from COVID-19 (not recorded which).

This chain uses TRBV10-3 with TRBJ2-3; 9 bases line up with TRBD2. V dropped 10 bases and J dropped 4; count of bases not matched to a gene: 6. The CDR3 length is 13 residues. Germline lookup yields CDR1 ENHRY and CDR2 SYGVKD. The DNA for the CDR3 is TGTGCCACCTCTAGCGGGAAGGCAGATACGCAGTATTTT. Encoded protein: CATSSGKADTQYF.

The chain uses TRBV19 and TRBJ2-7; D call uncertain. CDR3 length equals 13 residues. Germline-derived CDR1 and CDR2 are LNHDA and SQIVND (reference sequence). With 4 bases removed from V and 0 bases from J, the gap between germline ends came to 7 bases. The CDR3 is CASSTASSYEQYF. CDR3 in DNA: TGTGCCAGTAGTACAGCGAGCTCCTACGAGCAGTACTTC. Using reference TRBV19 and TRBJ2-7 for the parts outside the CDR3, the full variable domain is DGGITQSPKYLFRKEGQNVTLSCEQNLNHDAMYWYRQDPGQGLRLIYYSQIVNDFQKGDIAEGYSVSREKKESFPLTVTSAQKNPTAFYLCASSTASSYEQYFGPGTRLTVT.

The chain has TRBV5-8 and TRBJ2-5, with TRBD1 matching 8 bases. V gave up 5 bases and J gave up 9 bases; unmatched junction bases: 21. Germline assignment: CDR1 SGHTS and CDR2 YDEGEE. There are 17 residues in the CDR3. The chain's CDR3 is CASSQQGGFVVKSAQYF. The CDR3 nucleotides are TGTGCCAGCAGTCAACAGGGGGGTTTTGTGGTCAAGAGTGCCCAGTACTTC.

The CDR3 sequence is CASSPDRGRTNYGYTF. DNA for the CDR3: TGTGCCAGCAGCCCGGACAGGGGGCGCACGAATTATGGCTACACCTTC. The V call is TRBV7-2, the J call TRBJ1-2, with 11 bases fitting TRBD1. The CDR3 runs to 16 residues. Germline values: CDR1 SGHTA, CDR2 FQGNSA. The V segment lost 5 bases and the J segment 5 bases; nucleotides outside the gene matches: 10.

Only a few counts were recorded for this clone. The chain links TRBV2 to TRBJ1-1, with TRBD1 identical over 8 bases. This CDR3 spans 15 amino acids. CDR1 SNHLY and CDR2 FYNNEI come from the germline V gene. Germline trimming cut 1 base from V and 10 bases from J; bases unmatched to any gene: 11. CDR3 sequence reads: CASSEVPAPQGGAFF. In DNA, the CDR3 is TGTGCCAGCAGTGAAGTCCCCGCCCCACAGGGGGGAGCTTTCTTT.

CDR3 bases: TGTGCCAGCAGCCAAGTGGGGGGTTCATCACCCCTCCACTTT. Encoded protein: CASSQVGGSSPLHF. V is TRBV3-1 (or the pseudogene TRBV3-2) and J is TRBJ1-6, with a tentative D call TRBD1 (5 bases). The CDR3 sequence is 14 residues long. Trimming shortened V by 1 base and J by 10 bases, and 11 bases separated the two germline ends. Germline values: CDR1 LGHDT, CDR2 YNNKEL (reference sequence).

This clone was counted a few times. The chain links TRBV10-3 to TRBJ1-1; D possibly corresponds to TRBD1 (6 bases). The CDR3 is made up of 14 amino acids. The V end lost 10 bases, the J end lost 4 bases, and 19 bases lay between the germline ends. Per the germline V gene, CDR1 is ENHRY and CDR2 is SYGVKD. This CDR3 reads CASWTAARSTEAFF. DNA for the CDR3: TGTGCCAGCTGGACAGCGGCCCGAAGCACTGAAGCTTTCTTT.

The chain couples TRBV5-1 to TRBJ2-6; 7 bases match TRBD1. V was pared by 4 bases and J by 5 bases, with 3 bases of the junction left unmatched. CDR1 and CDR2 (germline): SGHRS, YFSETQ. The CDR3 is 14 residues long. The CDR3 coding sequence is TGCGCCAGCAGCCCGGGACAGCGGGCCAACGTCCTGACTTTC. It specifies CASSPGQRANVLTF.

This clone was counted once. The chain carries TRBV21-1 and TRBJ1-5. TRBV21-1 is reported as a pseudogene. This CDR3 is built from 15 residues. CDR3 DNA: TGTGCCAGGGCCTTCCGCGAGGTCATAAATCAGCCCCAGCATTTT. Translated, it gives CARAFREVINQPQHF.

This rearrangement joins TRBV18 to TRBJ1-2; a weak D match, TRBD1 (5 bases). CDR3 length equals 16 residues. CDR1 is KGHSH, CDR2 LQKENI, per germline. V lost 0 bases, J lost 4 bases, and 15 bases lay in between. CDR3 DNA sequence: TGTGCCAGCTCACCACCGGGGCTCAACCCAGGCTATGGCTACACCTTC. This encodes CASSPPGLNPGYGYTF.

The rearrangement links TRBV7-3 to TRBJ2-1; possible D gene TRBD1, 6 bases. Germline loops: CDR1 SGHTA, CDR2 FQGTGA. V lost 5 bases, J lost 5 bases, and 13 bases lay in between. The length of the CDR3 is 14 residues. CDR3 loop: CASSPDRLDNEQFF. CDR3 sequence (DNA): TGTGCCAGCAGCCCAGACAGGTTAGACAATGAGCAGTTCTTC.

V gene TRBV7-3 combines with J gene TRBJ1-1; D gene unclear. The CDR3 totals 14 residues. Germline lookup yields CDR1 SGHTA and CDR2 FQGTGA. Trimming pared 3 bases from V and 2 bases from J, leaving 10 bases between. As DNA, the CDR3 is TGTGCCAGCAGCTTTGCGGCAGAAAACACTGAAGCTTTCTTT. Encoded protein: CASSFAAENTEAFF.

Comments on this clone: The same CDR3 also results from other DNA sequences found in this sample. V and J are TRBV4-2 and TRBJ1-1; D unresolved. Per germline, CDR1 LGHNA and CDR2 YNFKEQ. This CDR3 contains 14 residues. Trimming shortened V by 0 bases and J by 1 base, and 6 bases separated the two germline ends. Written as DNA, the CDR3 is TGTGCCAGCAGCCAAGATTCAAAGAACACTGAAGCTTTCTTT. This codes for CASSQDSKNTEAFF.

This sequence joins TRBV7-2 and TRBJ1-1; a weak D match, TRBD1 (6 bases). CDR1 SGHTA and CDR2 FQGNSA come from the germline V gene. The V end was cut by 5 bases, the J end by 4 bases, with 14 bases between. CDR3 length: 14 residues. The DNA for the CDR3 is TGTGCCAGCAGCGACGGGGGGCCCCTCACTGAAGCTTTCTTT. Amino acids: CASSDGGPLTEAFF.

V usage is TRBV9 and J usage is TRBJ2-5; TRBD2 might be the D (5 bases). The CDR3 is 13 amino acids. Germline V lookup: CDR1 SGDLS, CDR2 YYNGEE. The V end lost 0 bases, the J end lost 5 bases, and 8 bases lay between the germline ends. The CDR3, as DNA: TGTGCCAGCAGCGTAGTAGGCGGGGAGACCCAGTACTTC. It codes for CASSVVGGETQYF.

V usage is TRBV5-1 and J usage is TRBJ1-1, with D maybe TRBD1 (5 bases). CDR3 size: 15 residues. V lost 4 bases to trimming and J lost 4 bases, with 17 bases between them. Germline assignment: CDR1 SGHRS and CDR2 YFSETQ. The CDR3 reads CASSPDPGRGTEAFF. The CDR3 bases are TGCGCCAGCAGCCCCGATCCAGGGAGGGGCACTGAAGCTTTCTTT.

CDR3 in DNA: TGTGCCAGCAGCCAAGAGAGGAAAAAACTGTTTTTT. Translated: CASSQERKKLFF. The rearrangement links TRBV14 to TRBJ1-4; no firm D call. The CDR3 consists of 12 residues. Trimming pared 0 bases from V and 9 bases from J, leaving 5 bases between. Looked up from germline, CDR1 is SGHDN and CDR2 is FVKESK.

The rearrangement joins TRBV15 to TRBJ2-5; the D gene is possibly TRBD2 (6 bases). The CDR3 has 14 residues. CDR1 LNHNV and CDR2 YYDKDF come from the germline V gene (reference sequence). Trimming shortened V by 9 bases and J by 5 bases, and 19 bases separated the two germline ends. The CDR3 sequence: CATGRGTNRETQYF. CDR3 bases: TGTGCCACTGGCCGGGGGACCAATCGGGAGACCCAGTACTTC.

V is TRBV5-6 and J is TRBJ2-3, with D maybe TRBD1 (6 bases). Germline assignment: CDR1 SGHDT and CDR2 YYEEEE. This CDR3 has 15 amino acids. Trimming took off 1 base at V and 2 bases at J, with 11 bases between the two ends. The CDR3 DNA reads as TGTGCCAGCAGCTTGAATGGGGGCTACACAGATACGCAGTATTTT. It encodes CASSLNGGYTDTQYF.

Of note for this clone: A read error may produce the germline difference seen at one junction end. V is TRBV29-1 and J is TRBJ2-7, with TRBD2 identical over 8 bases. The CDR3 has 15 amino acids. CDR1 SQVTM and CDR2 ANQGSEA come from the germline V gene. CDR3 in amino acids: CSVEVYGGGSYEQYF. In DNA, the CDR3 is TGCAGCGTGGAAGTGTACGGCGGGGGGAGCTACGAGCAGTACTTC.

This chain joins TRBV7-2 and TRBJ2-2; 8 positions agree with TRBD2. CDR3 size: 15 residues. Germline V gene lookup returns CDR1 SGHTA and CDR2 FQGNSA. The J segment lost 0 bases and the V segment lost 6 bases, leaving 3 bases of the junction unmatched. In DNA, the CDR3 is TGTGCCAGCAGTCGGACTAGCTCGAACACCGGGGAGCTGTTTTTT. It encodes CASSRTSSNTGELFF.

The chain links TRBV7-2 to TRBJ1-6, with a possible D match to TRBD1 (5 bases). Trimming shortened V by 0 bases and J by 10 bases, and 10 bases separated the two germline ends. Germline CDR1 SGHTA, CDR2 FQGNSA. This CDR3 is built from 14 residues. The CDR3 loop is CASSLAGVSSPLHF. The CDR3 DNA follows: TGTGCCAGCAGCTTAGCAGGGGTCAGCTCACCCCTCCACTTT.

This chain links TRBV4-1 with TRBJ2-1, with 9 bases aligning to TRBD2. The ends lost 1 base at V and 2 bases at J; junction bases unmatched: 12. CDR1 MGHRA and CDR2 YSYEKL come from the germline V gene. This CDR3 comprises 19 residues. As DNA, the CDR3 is TGCGCCAGCAGCCAAGTCCCCTGGCGGGGGGGCACCACCTACAATGAGCAGTTCTTC. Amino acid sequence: CASSQVPWRGGTTYNEQFF.

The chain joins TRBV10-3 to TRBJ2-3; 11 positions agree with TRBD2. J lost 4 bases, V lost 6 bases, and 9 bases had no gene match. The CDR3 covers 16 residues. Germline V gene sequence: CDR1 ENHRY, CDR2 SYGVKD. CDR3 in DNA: TGTGCCATCAGGGACCCTCTAGCGGGGGGCGCAGATACGCAGTATTTT. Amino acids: CAIRDPLAGGADTQYF.

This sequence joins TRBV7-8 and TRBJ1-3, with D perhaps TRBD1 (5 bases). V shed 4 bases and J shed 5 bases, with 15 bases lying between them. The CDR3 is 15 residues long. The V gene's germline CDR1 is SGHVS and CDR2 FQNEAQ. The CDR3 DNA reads TGTGCCAGCAGCTCGCCGACAGTAGAGAGAAACACCATATATTTT. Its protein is CASSSPTVERNTIYF.

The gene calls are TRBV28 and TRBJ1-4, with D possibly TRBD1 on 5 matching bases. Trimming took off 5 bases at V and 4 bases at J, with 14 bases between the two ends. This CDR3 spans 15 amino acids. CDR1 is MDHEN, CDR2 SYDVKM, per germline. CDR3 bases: TGTGCCAGCAGTACCTCAGGGATTGTTAATGAAAAACTGTTTTTT. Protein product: CASSTSGIVNEKLFF.

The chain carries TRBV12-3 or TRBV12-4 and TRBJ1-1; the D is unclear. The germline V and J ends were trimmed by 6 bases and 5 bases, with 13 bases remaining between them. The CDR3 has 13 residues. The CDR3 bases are TGTGCCAGCAGCCTCATGGAGGGTACTGAAGCTTTCTTT. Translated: CASSLMEGTEAFF.